The next 9 T cell receptor beta chains were all read from a single sample in a study of T cell responses to AZD1222 COVID-19 vaccine. TCRdb's table, derived via immunoSEQ multiplex PCR, lists solely in-frame clones and lacks some. The sample holds over 120,000 clones; around 89% are singletons and the top ten take approximately 1.5%. The sequencing used peripheral blood, collected on day 0 of AZD1222 vaccination. All receptors come from an adult in good health.

This clone was picked up a small number of times. This chain joins TRBV3-1 (or the pseudogene TRBV3-2) and TRBJ2-7, with 9 bases matching TRBD2. In germline, CDR1 is LGHDT, CDR2 YNNKEL (reference sequence). V shed 5 bases and J 6 bases; nucleotides not matched to a gene: 11. The CDR3 runs 15 residues. Written as DNA, the CDR3 is TGTGCCAGCAGCTTTTCCCACGTAGCGGGAGCCGAGCAGTACTTC. It specifies CASSFSHVAGAEQYF.

The chain has TRBV7-6 and TRBJ2-3; D remains ambiguous. This CDR3 comprises 13 residues. Germline CDR1 and CDR2: SGHVS and FNYEAQ. V lost 5 bases, J lost 4 bases, and 10 bases lay in between. The CDR3 coding sequence is TGTGCCAGCAGCCTCCTTGTGGCAGATACGCAGTATTTT. Amino acid sequence: CASSLLVADTQYF.

The rearrangement joins TRBV19 to TRBJ1-6, with D uncertain. Germline-derived CDR1 and CDR2 are LNHDA and SQIVND (reference sequence). This CDR3 has 13 amino acids. Trimming removed 8 bases at V and 2 bases at J, with 7 bases between. As DNA, the CDR3 is TGTGCCAGTTCCGGTACCTATAATTCACCCCTCCACTTT. It translates to CASSGTYNSPLHF.

The V gene is TRBV2, the J gene TRBJ1-1, with no clear D. Germline V lookup: CDR1 SNHLY, CDR2 FYNNEI. CDR3 size: 12 residues. V was pared by 7 bases and J by 0 bases, with 6 bases between. The CDR3 nucleotides are TGTGCCAGCAAACGGATGAACACTGAAGCTTTCTTT. Protein sequence: CASKRMNTEAFF.

This chain uses TRBV9 with TRBJ2-1; 10 nucleotides agree with TRBD2. Germline V gene sequence: CDR1 SGDLS, CDR2 YYNGEE. The junction had 10 bases not matched to a gene; V was cut back by 4 bases and J by 0 bases. The CDR3 runs to 18 residues. The chain's CDR3 is CASSPRLAGESSYNEQFF. CDR3 nucleotide sequence: TGTGCCAGCAGCCCCCGGCTAGCGGGGGAAAGCTCCTACAATGAGCAGTTCTTC.

This rearrangement joins TRBV28 to TRBJ2-3; D possibly matches TRBD1 or TRBD2 (5 bases each). This CDR3 comprises 14 residues. With 11 bases removed from V and 2 bases from J, the gap between germline ends came to 17 bases. Germline V gene sequence: CDR1 MDHEN, CDR2 SYDVKM. The CDR3 is CAAVGRVATDTQYF. In DNA, the CDR3 is TGTGCCGCCGTGGGGCGGGTAGCCACAGATACGCAGTATTTT.

The V and J genes are TRBV25-1 and TRBJ1-4, with D maybe TRBD1 (5 bases). V dropped 4 bases and J dropped 4 bases, with 13 bases sitting between them. The CDR3 sequence is 15 residues long. Germline V gives CDR1 MGHDK, CDR2 SYGVNS. In DNA, the CDR3 is TGTGCCAGCAGTGCTCAGCGGGGCCTTAATGAAAAACTGTTTTTT. This sequence encodes CASSAQRGLNEKLFF. Complete variable domain (other parts from reference TRBV25-1 and TRBJ1-4): EADIYQTPRYLVIGTGKKITLECSQTMGHDKMYWYQQDPGMELHLIHYSYGVNSTEKGDLSSESTVSRIRTEHFPLTLESARPSHTSQYLCASSAQRGLNEKLFFGSGTQLSVL.

The chain combines TRBV19 with TRBJ1-1; no definite D call. CDR3 size: 12 residues. V dropped 2 bases and J dropped 5 bases, with 6 bases sitting between them. The germline gives CDR1 LNHDA, CDR2 SQIVND (reference sequence). The CDR3 sequence is CASSIKQTEAFF. CDR3 DNA sequence: TGTGCCAGTAGTATAAAACAGACTGAAGCTTTCTTT.

This chain joins TRBV10-3 and TRBJ1-1, with TRBD1 identical over 7 bases. J was trimmed by 2 bases and V by 6 bases; bases with no gene match: 6. Germline loops: CDR1 ENHRY, CDR2 SYGVKD. This CDR3 has 14 amino acids. CDR3 nucleotide sequence: TGTGCCATCAGGGGGACAGCGCCTAACACTGAAGCTTTCTTT. Its translation: CAIRGTAPNTEAFF.